The 3 T cell receptor beta chains below come from one sample, sequenced in a study of cytomegalovirus exposure and HLA in healthy donors. 60 Vbeta and 13 Jbeta primers were used in PCR. The data were produced by immunoSEQ multiplex PCR, yet TCRdb's version contains in-frame clones alone and is incomplete. The data show 150,000 to 200,000 clones, roughly 77% seen once. Sequencing used PBMCs. The source is a man aged 35 to 55 in good health and CMV-seropositive.

The V call is TRBV5-1, the J call TRBJ2-2, with D perhaps matching TRBD2 (7 bases). Germline CDR1 reads SGHRS; CDR2 reads YFSETQ. V lost 4 bases to trimming and J lost 2 bases, with 12 bases between them. The length of the CDR3 is 15 residues. CDR3 protein: CASSRGGGNTGELFF. CDR3 sequence (DNA): TGCGCCAGCAGCCGAGGGGGGGGTAACACCGGGGAGCTGTTTTTT.

This sequence joins TRBV9 and TRBJ2-1; D possibly corresponds to TRBD2 (7 bases). The V and J ends lost 7 bases and 3 bases respectively, with 14 bases between them. Germline V lookup: CDR1 SGDLS, CDR2 YYNGEE. The CDR3 is 14 amino acids. The CDR3 loop reads CASGGGGNYNEQFF. The CDR3 DNA sequence: TGTGCCAGCGGGGGAGGGGGAAACTACAATGAGCAGTTCTTC.

The chain has TRBV6-5 and TRBJ2-2; TRBD1 aligns across 7 bases. The CDR3 consists of 16 residues. The germline CDR1 and CDR2 sequences are MNHEY and SVGAGI. V gave up 2 bases and J gave up 0 bases; unmatched junction bases: 3. The CDR3, as DNA: TGTGCCAGCAGTTACAACAGGGGCACGAACACCGGGGAGCTGTTTTTT. Its protein product is CASSYNRGTNTGELFF.